The 28 T cell receptor beta chains below all came from one sample that was sequenced in a study of HIV-infected patients and healthy controls. cDNA was made from around 0.45 ug RNA using alpha and beta constant primers. Alpha and beta chain libraries were made separately by chain-specific third strand synthesis with multiplexing indices. Via MiXCR, TCRdb re-called the 5' RACE reads, giving one row per CDR3 protein. This sample has 18,000 or so distinct CDR3 sequences; around 9.1% occur once, and the top ten carry approximately 3.1%. All unsorted peripheral T cells were captured because whole blood was used without fractionation. Material for sequencing was blood. The receptors originated from an adult in good health.

This clonotype was observed a handful of times. V and J are TRBV18 and TRBJ1-4; D call uncertain. The CDR3 covers 12 residues. CDR1 and CDR2 (germline): KGHSH, LQKENI. Trimming cost V 1 base and J 7 bases, with 4 bases left between them. The DNA of the CDR3 is TGTGCCAGCTCACCACGGGGTGAAAAACTGTTTTTT. This encodes CASSPRGEKLFF.

This chain joins TRBV11-2 and TRBJ1-2, with unresolved D. The length of the CDR3 is 14 residues. The V end was cut by 4 bases, the J end by 2 bases, with 11 bases between. Germline V gives CDR1 SGHAT, CDR2 FQNNGV. CDR3 DNA sequence: TGTGCCAGCAGCTCCTTGACCCAGAACTATGGCTACACCTTC. Encoded protein: CASSSLTQNYGYTF.

The sample holds many counts of this clonotype. The chain carries TRBV19 and TRBJ2-7; possible D gene TRBD1, 6 bases. Germline CDR1 reads LNHDA; CDR2 reads SQIVND (reference sequence). This CDR3 region has 16 residues. Trimming cost V 3 bases and J 1 base, with 16 bases left between them. The CDR3 region has the DNA TGTGCCAGTAGTATGGGTTCGGGACATCGGTCCTACGAGCAGTACTTC. This codes for CASSMGSGHRSYEQYF.

This clonotype was detected many times. J is TRBJ1-1 and V is TRBV9; the D is unclear. With 3 bases removed from V and 3 bases from J, the gap between germline ends came to 18 bases. The germline gives CDR1 SGDLS, CDR2 YYNGEE. This CDR3 contains 16 residues. CDR3 nucleotides: TGTGCCAGCAGCGCAGAACCAGGTCGATGGGACACTGAAGCTTTCTTT. Translated: CASSAEPGRWDTEAFF.

The table lists this clonotype with a few counts. V usage is TRBV6-5 and J usage is TRBJ2-1; 8 bases are shared with TRBD2. The trim removed 6 bases at V and 8 bases at J, leaving 12 bases unmatched. The CDR3 runs 15 residues. Germline V gene lookup returns CDR1 MNHEY and CDR2 SVGAGI. For the CDR3, the DNA is TGTGCCAGCAGGGGTGAATCCAGCGGGAGATATGAGCAGTTCTTC. Translating gives CASRGESSGRYEQFF.

This sequence joins TRBV7-2 and TRBJ2-3; 9 bases line up with TRBD2. Germline trimming cut 3 bases from V and 3 bases from J; bases unmatched to any gene: 13. The CDR3 is 18 residues long. The germline gives CDR1 SGHTA, CDR2 FQGNSA. CDR3 sequence: CASSFPRGASGDTDTQYF. The CDR3 nucleotides are TGTGCCAGCAGCTTCCCACGAGGGGCTAGCGGGGATACAGATACGCAGTATTTT.

This clonotype is medium-sized by share. This sequence joins TRBV29-1 and TRBJ2-2, with 9 bases matching TRBD2. Germline loops: CDR1 SQVTM, CDR2 ANQGSEA. Trimming took 5 bases from V and 6 from J; bases not matched to a gene: 10. The CDR3 has 15 amino acids. CDR3 sequence: CSVPGLARNSGELFF. CDR3 coding DNA: TGCAGCGTTCCTGGACTAGCGAGGAATTCCGGGGAGCTGTTTTTT.

CDR3 residues: CATSRDGGGPDTQYF. For the CDR3, the DNA is TGTGCCACCAGCAGAGATGGGGGGGGACCAGATACGCAGTATTTT. The rearrangement links TRBV15 to TRBJ2-3; TRBD2 agrees at 7 bases. The length of the CDR3 is 15 residues. V dropped 0 bases and J dropped 4; count of bases not matched to a gene: 4. Germline-derived CDR1 and CDR2 are LNHNV and YYDKDF (reference sequence).

The chain uses TRBV20-1 and TRBJ1-1, with 8 positions matching TRBD1. V lost 4 bases, J lost 1 base, and 2 bases stayed unmatched. The CDR3 is made up of 13 amino acids. Germline lookup yields CDR1 DFQATT and CDR2 SNEGSKA (reference sequence). Here the CDR3 DNA reads TGCAGTGCTACCGGGACAGGGAACACTGAAGCTTTCTTT. Its translation: CSATGTGNTEAFF.

In this sample, this clonotype turned up many times. The chain joins TRBV7-3 to TRBJ2-7; D unresolved. Germline lookup yields CDR1 SGHTA and CDR2 FQGTGA. Trimming took 0 bases from V and 5 from J, leaving 5 bases between them. The CDR3 length is 12 residues. For the CDR3, the DNA is TGTGCCAGCAGCTTAACGGGCGACGAGCAGTACTTC. Translating it yields CASSLTGDEQYF.

This clonotype was recorded many times. The rearrangement uses TRBV29-1 and TRBJ2-3, with 12 bases aligning to TRBD2. CDR1 is SQVTM, CDR2 ANQGSEA, per germline. The CDR3 contains 14 residues. The J segment lost 4 bases and the V segment lost 6 bases, leaving 5 bases of the junction unmatched. The CDR3 sequence: CSVETSGSPDTQYF. The CDR3 DNA sequence: TGCAGCGTGGAGACTAGCGGGAGTCCAGATACGCAGTATTTT.

Many counts were recorded for this clonotype. The CDR3 DNA is TGTGCCAGCAGCCCCCCACAGAGACCAAATGAGCAGTTCTTC. Its translation is CASSPPQRPNEQFF. This chain joins TRBV7-9 and TRBJ2-1, with D hard to call. The germline V gene encodes CDR1 SEHNR and CDR2 FQNEAQ (reference sequence). V lost 5 bases and J lost 7, with 15 bases in between. The CDR3 is made up of 14 amino acids.

This clonotype has a count of ten or more. This chain uses TRBV19 with TRBJ2-3, with 11 bases lining up with TRBD2. V was clipped by 4 bases and J by 5 bases; unmatched bases: 11. The germline V gene encodes CDR1 LNHDA and CDR2 SQIVND (reference sequence). CDR3 length equals 17 residues. The CDR3 sequence: CASSTLQLAGEGDTQYF. CDR3 coding DNA: TGTGCCAGTAGTACCTTACAACTAGCGGGAGAGGGAGATACGCAGTATTTT.

This clonotype has ten or more counts. The gene calls are TRBV6-6 and TRBJ2-7, with D possibly being TRBD2 (6 bases). This CDR3 has 13 residues. Per germline, CDR1 MNHNY and CDR2 SVGAGI (reference sequence). The V end was cut by 6 bases, the J end by 2 bases, with 11 bases between. The CDR3 DNA reads TGTGCCAGCAGCCGCCCGGGGGCCTACGAGCAGTACTTC. Protein sequence: CASSRPGAYEQYF.

This clonotype was seen repeatedly, ten times or more. The rearrangement joins TRBV6-2 or TRBV6-3 to TRBJ2-2, with 10 bases that match TRBD2. CDR3 size: 14 residues. Germline CDR1 and CDR2: MNHEY and SVGEGT. J lost 8 bases, V lost 11 bases, and 11 bases had no gene match. Here the CDR3 reads CAGRTSGSPGELFF. In DNA form, the CDR3 reads TGTGCCGGACGGACTAGCGGTAGCCCTGGGGAGCTGTTTTTT.

This clonotype was counted between two and nine times. The V and J genes are TRBV12-3 or TRBV12-4 and TRBJ2-3, with D possibly TRBD2 on 5 matching bases. The V and J ends lost 6 bases and 6 bases respectively, with 16 bases between them. The CDR3 is 14 residues long. The CDR3 is CASRSESGADTQYF. The CDR3 nucleotides read TGTGCCAGCAGAAGTGAAAGCGGAGCGGATACGCAGTATTTT.

The table lists this clonotype with many counts. The J gene is TRBJ2-3, the V gene TRBV7-2; 9 bases are a match to TRBD2. This CDR3 has 15 residues. The V gene's germline CDR1 is SGHTA and CDR2 FQGNSA. V lost 5 bases, J lost 4 bases, and 7 bases stayed unmatched. This CDR3 reads CASSLFAGGADTQYF. CDR3 DNA sequence: TGTGCCAGCAGCCTTTTCGCGGGGGGGGCAGATACGCAGTATTTT.

This clonotype is medium-sized. This sequence joins TRBV30 and TRBJ2-3, with D perhaps TRBD2 (6 bases). The V gene lost 4 bases and the J gene lost 4 bases, with 9 bases spanning the gap. There are 12 residues in the CDR3. The germline CDR1 and CDR2 sequences are GTSNPN and SVGIG (reference sequence). The CDR3 DNA reads as TGTGCCTGGACTAGCGTGGCAGATACGCAGTATTTT. Amino acid sequence: CAWTSVADTQYF.

This chain connects TRBV29-1 to TRBJ2-1; 13 bases are shared with TRBD2. Trimming cost V 7 bases and J 4 bases; bases outside gene matches: 10. The CDR3 spans 16 residues. Per germline, CDR1 SQVTM and CDR2 ANQGSEA. CDR3 coding DNA: TGCAGCGCTTCGTTAGCACTAGCGGGAGGGTACAATGAGCAGTTCTTC. It yields the protein CSASLALAGGYNEQFF.

This sequence joins TRBV11-1 and TRBJ2-7; 12 bases agree with TRBD1. Germline loops: CDR1 SGHAT, CDR2 FQDESV (reference sequence). With 4 bases clipped from V and 6 bases from J, the junction kept 7 bases outside the gene matches. CDR3 length: 15 amino acids. CDR3 amino acids: CASSSPGTGGAEQYF. CDR3 sequence (DNA): TGTGCCAGCAGCTCGCCCGGGACAGGGGGCGCCGAGCAGTACTTC. Full variable domain (remainder filled in from reference TRBV11-1 and TRBJ2-7): EAEVAQSPRYKITEKSQAVAFWCDPISGHATLYWYRQILGQGPELLVQFQDESVVDDSQLPKDRFSAERLKGVDSTLKIQPAELGDSAMYLCASSSPGTGGAEQYFGPGTRLTVT.

This clonotype is judged medium-sized. This chain connects TRBV3-1 to TRBJ2-7, with 8 bases aligning to TRBD2. Germline loops: CDR1 LGHDT, CDR2 YNNKEL (reference sequence). The CDR3 totals 14 residues. V was pared by 4 bases and J by 2 bases, with 4 bases of the junction left unmatched. The CDR3 DNA follows: TGTGCCAGCAGCCGACGGGAGGGCCCCTACGAGCAGTACTTC. Amino acids: CASSRREGPYEQYF.

This sequence joins TRBV19 and TRBJ2-1, with 10 bases matching TRBD2. Germline trimming cut 2 bases from V and 2 bases from J; bases unmatched to any gene: 0. Germline V gene sequence: CDR1 LNHDA, CDR2 SQIVND (reference sequence). The CDR3 totals 15 residues. In DNA form, the CDR3 reads TGTGCCAGTAGTATAACTAGCGGGACCTACAATGAGCAGTTCTTC. Its protein is CASSITSGTYNEQFF.

This clonotype occurred many times. The rearrangement uses TRBV6-5 and TRBJ2-1, with 7 bases fitting TRBD1. Per the germline V gene, CDR1 is MNHEY and CDR2 is SVGAGI. Trimming cost V 4 bases and J 4 bases; bases outside gene matches: 10. The length of the CDR3 is 16 residues. For the CDR3, the DNA is TGTGCCAGCAGTTCATCAACAGGGGACCGATACAATGAGCAGTTCTTC. As protein: CASSSSTGDRYNEQFF.

Details on this clonotype: Because it lacks the conserved phenylalanine or tryptophan at the end, this CDR3 is likely a read error. The chain couples TRBV19 to TRBJ2-3; the match to TRBD2 covers 14 bases. The CDR3 loop spans 17 amino acids. Germline values: CDR1 LNHDA, CDR2 SQIVND (reference sequence). Trimming took 9 bases from V and 2 from J; bases not matched to a gene: 10. CDR3 DNA: TGTGCCAGCGATGGGACTAGCGGGGGAGGATTCACAGATACGCAGTATATT. Protein product: CASDGTSGGGFTDTQYI.

In its sample, this clonotype was seen a few times. The gene calls are TRBV12-3 or TRBV12-4 and TRBJ1-4; TRBD1 is a possible D gene (6 bases). Trimming pared 10 bases from V and 7 bases from J, leaving 16 bases between. This CDR3 is 13 amino acids long. CDR3: CATQGIWGEKLFF. CDR3 DNA sequence: TGTGCCACCCAGGGGATCTGGGGTGAAAAACTGTTTTTT.

This clonotype was picked up many times. This chain links TRBV12-3 or TRBV12-4 with TRBJ2-5; D remains ambiguous. V lost 4 bases to trimming and J lost 5 bases, with 11 bases between them. CDR3 length: 13 amino acids. CDR3 coding DNA: TGTGCCAGCAGTTGGTCGCGGCGGGAGACCCAGTACTTC. It specifies CASSWSRRETQYF.

The chain joins TRBV7-6 to TRBJ1-5; TRBD1 agrees at 9 bases. V trimming: 1 base; J trimming: 4 bases; junction bases outside the gene matches: 5. The CDR3 has 16 residues. CDR1 and CDR2 (germline): SGHVS, FNYEAQ. CDR3 residues: CASSLESGQGNQPQHF. The CDR3 DNA reads TGTGCCAGCAGCTTAGAGTCGGGACAGGGAAATCAGCCCCAGCATTTT.

This clonotype has a count of ten or more. The rearrangement joins TRBV20-1 to TRBJ1-1; D is possibly TRBD1 (5 bases). Germline V gene sequence: CDR1 DFQATT, CDR2 SNEGSKA (reference sequence). The germline V and J ends were trimmed by 2 bases and 0 bases, with 13 bases remaining between them. CDR3 length: 15 residues. As DNA, the CDR3 is TGCAGTGCTAGAAATTGGACACACATGAACACTGAAGCTTTCTTT. Its protein is CSARNWTHMNTEAFF.